The next 23 T cell receptor beta chains were all read from a single sample in a study of T cell responses to AZD1222 COVID-19 vaccine. Using immunoSEQ multiplex PCR, the repertoire was profiled, and TCRdb retains in-frame clones only, with some absent. The sample lists about 140,000 clones, 70% to 90% occurring once. This sample comprised peripheral blood, obtained on day 0 of AZD1222 vaccination. The source of these receptors is an adult in good health.

V is TRBV5-1 and J is TRBJ2-7; D is perhaps TRBD1 (6 bases). This CDR3 is built from 14 residues. The germline CDR1 and CDR2 sequences are SGHRS and YFSETQ. V lost 2 bases to trimming and J lost 3 bases, with 12 bases between them. The CDR3 sequence: CASSLFGTHYEQYF. CDR3 DNA sequence: TGCGCCAGCAGCTTATTTGGGACACACTACGAGCAGTACTTC.

This chain links TRBV7-9 with TRBJ1-4, with TRBD1 matching 8 bases. This CDR3 spans 15 amino acids. With V trimmed by 1 base and J by 7 bases, 5 bases remained unmatched. The germline gives CDR1 SEHNR, CDR2 FQNEAQ (reference sequence). This CDR3 is CASSLDRGVSEKLFF. As DNA, the CDR3 is TGTGCCAGCAGCTTAGACAGGGGGGTATCTGAAAAACTGTTTTTT.

Comment on this clone: The sample holds other DNA sequences that translate to the same CDR3. V and J are TRBV18 and TRBJ2-7, with TRBD1 as a possible D gene (5 bases). Trimming stripped 0 bases from V and 3 bases from J, with 9 bases between. The germline V gene has CDR1 KGHSH and CDR2 LQKENI. This CDR3 region has 14 residues. The CDR3 nucleotides read TGTGCCAGCTCACCACCAGGGCAGGGCTACGAGCAGTACTTC. This codes for CASSPPGQGYEQYF.

This sequence joins TRBV7-9 and TRBJ1-2; no definite D call. V was trimmed by 0 bases and J by 8 bases, leaving 4 bases between them. CDR3 length equals 11 residues. The germline V gene has CDR1 SEHNR and CDR2 FQNEAQ (reference sequence). DNA of the CDR3: TGTGCCAGCAGCTTAGCAGGGGGCTACACCTTC. Amino acid sequence: CASSLAGGYTF.

The J gene is TRBJ1-2, the V gene TRBV12-3 or TRBV12-4; D gene uncertain. The CDR3 sequence is 12 residues long. V shed 8 bases and J shed 1 base, with 8 bases lying between them. CDR3 in amino acids: CASGRNNYGYTF. The CDR3 DNA reads as TGTGCCAGCGGGCGGAATAACTATGGCTACACCTTC.

In this sample, this clone turned up once. The chain employs TRBV18 and TRBJ2-7; unclear D gene. Germline CDR1 and CDR2: KGHSH and LQKENI. Trimming took off 0 bases at V and 3 bases at J, with 6 bases between the two ends. The CDR3 totals 13 residues. CDR3 sequence (DNA): TGTGCCAGCTCACCACCGGGGTACTACGAGCAGTACTTC. Protein sequence: CASSPPGYYEQYF.

This chain links TRBV11-2 with TRBJ2-7; unclear D gene. The length of the CDR3 is 12 residues. V shed 2 bases and J shed 4 bases, with 6 bases lying between them. CDR1 SGHAT and CDR2 FQNNGV come from the germline V gene. The CDR3 DNA is TGTGCCAGCAGCTTAAGAGGATACGAGCAGTACTTC. Amino acid sequence: CASSLRGYEQYF.

This clone appeared once. This chain connects TRBV12-5 to TRBJ2-1; no firm D call. The CDR3 runs 17 residues. Germline loops: CDR1 LGHNT, CDR2 FRNRAP. Trimming took 3 bases from V and 7 from J, leaving 22 bases between them. CDR3 residues: CASGLPAWWESRNEQFF. The CDR3 bases are TGTGCTAGTGGTTTACCGGCTTGGTGGGAATCGAGGAATGAGCAGTTCTTC.

The rearrangement links TRBV28 to TRBJ2-7; D is uncertain. V was shortened by 5 bases and J by 3 bases, with 8 bases between the two germline ends. Germline V gives CDR1 MDHEN, CDR2 SYDVKM. There are 12 residues in the CDR3. The CDR3 region has the DNA TGTGCCAGCAGTCTCACGTTCTACGAGCAGTACTTC. Its protein product is CASSLTFYEQYF.

This clone was seen a few times. This sequence joins TRBV15 and TRBJ2-7, with a weak D call TRBD1 (5 bases). The CDR3 sequence is 12 residues long. Germline V gene lookup returns CDR1 LNHNV and CDR2 YYDKDF (reference sequence). V lost 8 bases and J lost 3, with 11 bases in between. CDR3 sequence reads: CATRGAHYEQYF. CDR3 bases: TGTGCCACCCGTGGGGCGCACTACGAGCAGTACTTC.

This rearrangement joins TRBV2 to TRBJ2-1; D possibly matches TRBD1 or TRBD2 (6 bases each). The V and J ends lost 10 bases and 3 bases respectively, with 19 bases between them. Per the germline V gene, CDR1 is SNHLY and CDR2 is FYNNEI. The CDR3 is made up of 15 amino acids. The CDR3 DNA reads TGTGCCACCTCAAGAGGGGGGAGCCGCTACAATGAGCAGTTCTTC. Residues: CATSRGGSRYNEQFF.

The rearrangement joins TRBV5-5 to TRBJ1-3, with D maybe TRBD1 (6 bases). The CDR3 contains 15 residues. In germline, CDR1 is SGHKS, CDR2 YYEKEE (reference sequence). Trimming took off 6 bases at V and 1 base at J, with 14 bases between the two ends. This CDR3 is CASIQGYASGNTIYF. CDR3 nucleotides: TGTGCCAGCATTCAGGGGTATGCTTCTGGAAACACCATATATTTT.

This clone was counted only a few times. The V and J genes are TRBV7-2 and TRBJ2-4; 9 nucleotides match TRBD2. This CDR3 has 17 residues. The junction had 12 bases not matched to a gene; V was cut back by 4 bases and J by 5 bases. CDR1 SGHTA and CDR2 FQGNSA come from the germline V gene. The CDR3 nucleotides read TGTGCCAGCAGCTCGTCCATCGGCGGGGGGGCGGAAAACATTCAGTACTTC. This sequence encodes CASSSSIGGGAENIQYF.

The chain has TRBV5-1 and TRBJ1-1; tentatively, D is TRBD1 (5 bases). Trimming left V 0 bases short and J 1 base short, with 10 bases between. Germline CDR1 reads SGHRS; CDR2 reads YFSETQ. The CDR3 is 15 residues long. The CDR3 region has the DNA TGCGCCAGCAGCTTGGTAGGACACCAGAACACTGAAGCTTTCTTT. This gives the protein CASSLVGHQNTEAFF.

V gene TRBV2 combines with J gene TRBJ1-2, with D tentatively TRBD1 (5 bases). CDR3 length: 15 amino acids. Trimming pared 0 bases from V and 5 bases from J, leaving 13 bases between. CDR1 is SNHLY and CDR2 is FYNNEI in the germline V gene. CDR3 sequence: CASSEARQGLYGYTF. For the CDR3, the DNA is TGTGCCAGCAGTGAAGCACGCCAGGGACTATATGGCTACACCTTC.

The chain is built from TRBV3-1 (or the pseudogene TRBV3-2) and TRBJ2-2; D is uncertain. Trimming took 1 base from V and 1 from J, leaving 4 bases between them. CDR3 size: 14 residues. The germline CDR1 and CDR2 sequences are LGHDT and YNNKEL (reference sequence). CDR3 amino acids: CASSQAVNTGELFF. CDR3 in DNA: TGTGCCAGCAGCCAAGCGGTGAACACCGGGGAGCTGTTTTTT.

This clone showed up just a few times. The chain carries TRBV15 and TRBJ1-2, with D perhaps matching TRBD1 (5 bases). The CDR3 runs 13 residues. Trimming took 7 bases from V and 4 from J, leaving 13 bases between them. In germline, CDR1 is LNHNV, CDR2 YYDKDF (reference sequence). CDR3 residues: CATTMTAGYGYTF. CDR3 bases: TGTGCCACCACTATGACAGCCGGCTATGGCTACACCTTC.

The rearrangement joins TRBV3-1 (or the pseudogene TRBV3-2) to TRBJ1-4; tentatively, D is TRBD1 (5 bases). V was trimmed by 2 bases and J by 9 bases, leaving 16 bases between them. This CDR3 contains 15 residues. Germline V gene sequence: CDR1 LGHDT, CDR2 YNNKEL (reference sequence). DNA for the CDR3: TGTGCCAGCAGCCAAAAGCATACAGGTTTGAAAAAACTGTTTTTT. Its translation is CASSQKHTGLKKLFF.

The CDR3, as DNA: TGTGCCAGCAGTTCGTATACGGGTTCGGGGCAGGGTGGCTACACCTTC. Its protein is CASSSYTGSGQGGYTF. The chain joins TRBV27 to TRBJ1-2; possibly TRBD1 for D (5 bases). V was shortened by 4 bases and J by 7 bases, with 22 bases between the two germline ends. The CDR3 covers 16 residues. The germline gives CDR1 MNHEY, CDR2 SMNVEV (reference sequence).

The CDR3 protein is CASSLGDNTEAFF. DNA for the CDR3: TGCGCCAGCAGCTTGGGGGACAACACTGAAGCTTTCTTT. The chain employs TRBV5-1 and TRBJ1-1, with D possibly being TRBD1 (5 bases). Germline V gives CDR1 SGHRS, CDR2 YFSETQ. This CDR3 region has 13 residues. V lost 0 bases and J lost 2, with 5 bases in between.

V and J are TRBV7-2 and TRBJ1-3; the D gene is possibly TRBD1 (5 bases). The CDR3 loop spans 15 amino acids. Trimming removed 1 base at V and 2 bases at J, with 9 bases between. Germline-derived CDR1 and CDR2 are SGHTA and FQGNSA. The CDR3 region has the DNA TGTGCCAGCAGCTTAGTGGGACGGACTGGAAACACCATATATTTT. Residues: CASSLVGRTGNTIYF.

The V gene is TRBV5-1, the J gene TRBJ2-1; D possibly corresponds to TRBD1 (6 bases). V lost 9 bases and J lost 3, with 10 bases in between. CDR1 and CDR2 from the germline V gene are SGHRS and YFSETQ. The CDR3 has 12 residues. The CDR3 region is CATGTNYNEQFF. DNA of the CDR3: TGCGCCACCGGGACAAACTACAATGAGCAGTTCTTC.

The chain recombines TRBV19 with TRBJ2-3, with D perhaps matching TRBD2 (5 bases). Germline V CDR1 and CDR2: LNHDA, SQIVND (reference sequence). The CDR3 runs 15 residues. V lost 3 bases and J 1 base, leaving 11 bases between the germline ends. The CDR3 spells CASSMRRVGTDTQYF. The CDR3, as DNA: TGTGCCAGTAGTATGCGGCGGGTAGGCACAGATACGCAGTATTTT.